Listed here are 23 T cell receptor beta chains from one sample, sequenced in a study of CXCR3-negative and CXCR3-positive naive CD8 T cells. Study-wide results and limits: More hydrophobic TRB CDR3s occurred in CXCR3-positive than in CXCR3-negative naive cells.

UMI-tagged TRB cDNA libraries were built via 5' RACE. Following a re-call of the 5' RACE reads, TCRdb has one entry per CDR3 protein and lacks DNA. The table gives approximately 65,000 distinct CDR3 sequences; the top ten clones make up 0.71% of it. These receptors' targets are unknown. Source material: naive CXCR3+ CD8+ T cells from blood. The subset: CD45RO-CCR7+CD27+CD95- naive CD8+ T cells expressing CXCR3 (TNR3+). These receptors were taken from a human donor in good health. Some clones in this sample may be carry-over from other donors' samples.

V gene TRBV30 combines with J gene TRBJ2-2. Germline CDR1 and CDR2: GTSNPN and SVGIG (reference sequence). The CDR3 has 14 amino acids. The CDR3: CAWIRLENTGELFF.

V usage is TRBV29-1 and J usage is TRBJ2-5; TCRdb outputs TRBD2, but without DNA this stays unchecked. The CDR3 extends over 13 amino acids. Germline V CDR1 and CDR2: SQVTM, ANQGSEA. The CDR3 is CSVERGPSPAQYF.

The chain recombines TRBV6-5 with TRBJ1-2; the TCRdb call, TRBD1, lacks DNA for checking. Germline loops: CDR1 MNHEY, CDR2 SVGAGI. This CDR3 is built from 13 residues. The chain's CDR3 is CASSYSHPGGYTF.

V gene TRBV12-3 or TRBV12-4 combines with J gene TRBJ2-1; TCRdb outputs TRBD2, but without DNA this stays unchecked. The CDR3 totals 11 residues. The CDR3: CALRRGNEQFF.

The V call is TRBV6-2 or TRBV6-3, the J call TRBJ2-7; without DNA, the TCRdb call of TRBD1 cannot be checked. This CDR3 is 15 amino acids long. Looked up from germline, CDR1 is MNHEY and CDR2 is SVGEGT. The CDR3 loop reads CASSYSSTGFNEQYF.

The genes are TRBV6-6 and TRBJ1-5; the D call from TCRdb, TRBD1, cannot be confirmed without DNA. The CDR3 has 15 amino acids. Germline V CDR1 and CDR2: MNHNY, SVGAGI (reference sequence). The CDR3 loop reads CASSYSSGGRQPQHF.

The CDR3 region is CSASPRPDGNTEAFF. The rearrangement links TRBV20-1 to TRBJ1-1; the TRBD1 assignment by TCRdb is unverifiable without DNA. Germline loops: CDR1 DFQATT, CDR2 SNEGSKA (reference sequence). This CDR3 comprises 15 residues.

The rearrangement joins TRBV4-2 to TRBJ1-4; TCRdb lists TRBD1, though no DNA is available to test this call. This CDR3 is built from 12 residues. Germline loops: CDR1 LGHNA, CDR2 YNFKEQ. The CDR3 here is CASSQKGWELFF.

The chain couples TRBV7-9 to TRBJ1-1; TCRdb gives TRBD1 as the D gene, but with no DNA this cannot be confirmed. The length of the CDR3 is 13 residues. Germline loops: CDR1 SEHNR, CDR2 FQNEAQ (reference sequence). The CDR3: CASNRGLYTEAFF.

J is TRBJ2-1 and V is TRBV7-9; the TCRdb D gene call, TRBD1, has no DNA to confirm it. This CDR3 contains 17 residues. Germline CDR1 reads SEHNR; CDR2 reads FQNEAQ (reference sequence). The CDR3 reads CASSSLRDSLSYNEQFF.

This chain connects TRBV6-5 to TRBJ1-2. CDR3 length equals 14 residues. Germline values: CDR1 MNHEY, CDR2 SVGAGI. CDR3 region: CASSYSGYNYGYTF.

The chain combines TRBV4-1 with TRBJ2-1. The CDR3 is 16 residues long. CDR1 is MGHRA, CDR2 YSYEKL, per germline. The CDR3 region is CASSQEGSDSYNEQFF.

The chain carries TRBV7-4 and TRBJ2-7; as DNA is missing, the TRBD2 call by TCRdb cannot be tested. The CDR3 is made up of 17 amino acids. Germline V gene data show CDR1 as SGHVT and CDR2 as SQSDAQ. This CDR3 is CASSLDKLGERPYEQYF.

The chain has TRBV5-1 and TRBJ2-7. The CDR3 runs 14 residues. Germline lookup yields CDR1 SGHRS and CDR2 YFSETQ. CDR3: CASSLASGSDEQYF.

V gene TRBV5-1 combines with J gene TRBJ2-7. Per the germline V gene, CDR1 is SGHRS and CDR2 is YFSETQ. This CDR3 comprises 13 residues. CDR3: CASSLELAYEQYF.

The gene calls are TRBV7-9 and TRBJ2-1; no DNA is available, so the TRBD1 call from TCRdb remains unchecked. The CDR3 is 16 amino acids. Per germline, CDR1 SEHNR and CDR2 FQNEAQ (reference sequence). The CDR3 is CASSLASGARYNEQFF.

This chain connects TRBV6-6 to TRBJ2-3; the D gene TCRdb calls, TRBD1, cannot be checked with no DNA. This CDR3 is 16 amino acids long. Germline-derived CDR1 and CDR2 are MNHNY and SVGAGI (reference sequence). CDR3 amino acids: CASSYFRQWGDDTQYF.

The V and J genes are TRBV27 and TRBJ2-3. This CDR3 comprises 13 residues. Germline V gives CDR1 MNHEY, CDR2 SMNVEV (reference sequence). The CDR3 sequence is CASMPESTDTQYF.

The chain links TRBV28 to TRBJ2-7; TCRdb's D gene call, TRBD2, goes unchecked for lack of DNA. This CDR3 contains 17 residues. Germline CDR1 reads MDHEN; CDR2 reads SYDVKM. This chain's CDR3 is CASNALTLSGSSYEEYF.

The V gene is TRBV7-9, the J gene TRBJ2-1; TCRdb picks TRBD2, but there is no DNA to check that call. The CDR3 sequence is 17 residues long. In germline, CDR1 is SEHNR, CDR2 FQNEAQ (reference sequence). The CDR3 here is CASSSTSPYRGYNEQFF. The variable domain in full, completed from reference TRBV7-9 and TRBJ2-1, reads DTGVSQNPRHKITKRGQNVTFRCDPISEHNRLYWYRQTLGQGPEFLTYFQNEAQLEKSRLLSDRFSAERPKGSFSTLEIQRTEQGDSAMYLCASSSTSPYRGYNEQFFGPGTRLTVL.

V usage is TRBV7-9 and J usage is TRBJ2-2; TCRdb indicates TRBD1, and absent DNA this call remains unverified. This CDR3 contains 15 residues. CDR1 is SEHNR, CDR2 FQNEAQ, per germline (reference sequence). The CDR3 spells CASSSLAGVTGELFF.

V gene TRBV7-6 combines with J gene TRBJ2-1; the TRBD1 assignment by TCRdb is unverifiable without DNA. Germline V lookup: CDR1 SGHVS, CDR2 FNYEAQ. This CDR3 comprises 14 residues. CDR3: CASSLGGSYNEQFF.

The chain combines TRBV5-5 with TRBJ1-1. CDR3 length: 14 amino acids. CDR1 SGHKS and CDR2 YYEKEE come from the germline V gene (reference sequence). CDR3 loop: CASSFRDYDTEAFF.